This TCR beta chain was identified in a study of blood T cell repertoires in COVID-19. Germline V gene data show CDR1 as SNHLY and CDR2 as FYNNEI. This CDR3 region has 13 residues. V lost 6 bases to trimming and J lost 1 base, with 9 bases between them. Data came from immunoSEQ multiplex PCR; TCRdb stores just in-frame clones and leaves some out. The sample has about 30,000 clones; 92% are singletons. The chain is built from TRBV2 and TRBJ2-5; possibly TRBD1 for D (6 bases). This clonotype originated in a man aged 45-60 years with active COVID-19. The sequenced sample consisted of peripheral blood. The CDR3 loop reads CASSGQIQETQYF. The CDR3 region has the DNA TGTGCCAGCAGCGGACAGATCCAAGAGACCCAGTACTTC.